Here is one T cell receptor beta chain with its context. The antigen is undetermined. These data belong to a study of T cell therapy after organ transplantation. Germline CDR1 MGHRA, CDR2 YSYEKL. Trimming took 1 base from V and 0 from J, leaving 15 bases between them. This CDR3 has 18 amino acids. Using immunoSEQ multiplex PCR, the repertoire was profiled, and TCRdb retains in-frame clones only, with some absent. The sample holds 45,000 to 60,000 clones, approximately 94% seen once. Material: CD8+ T cells from blood, obtained before autologous CMV-specific T cell therapy. This TCR was recovered from a human patient who had received a solid organ transplant and had CMV disease. The chain combines TRBV4-1 with TRBJ1-4, with D maybe TRBD1 (6 bases). In nucleotides, the CDR3 is TGCGCCAGCAGCCAAGGTCTGGTCAGGGGCACAACTAATGAAAAACTGTTTTTT. Translation: CASSQGLVRGTTNEKLFF.